This TCR beta chain originates from a study of T cells expressing NK-cell markers. Per germline, CDR1 KGHSH and CDR2 LQKENI. The CDR3 covers 12 residues. TCRdb reanalyzed the 5' RACE reads and collapses them to one entry per CDR3 protein, without DNA. In all, the sample yields under 600,000 distinct CDR3 sequences. The sequencing input was blood T cells: a sorted CD56 or NKG2C T cell subset, CD4+ or CD8+ T cells, or bulk PBMC T cells (not recorded which). The chain recombines TRBV18 with TRBJ2-7. The sequence was obtained from a woman aged 50 to 60 in good health. The CDR3 reads CASSSGPYELYF.